This T cell receptor beta chain was captured in a study of T cell repertoires in cytomegalovirus infection. Study results and limitations: In two of eight donors, the top clonotype was HLA-C-restricted CMV-specific.

In TCRdb, the reads were re-called with MiXCR into one record per CDR3 protein. The sample records some 600,000 distinct CDR3 sequences, approximately 24% being singletons. About this clonotype: The antigen remains undetermined.

Germline values: CDR1 MNHEY, CDR2 SVGEGT. Trimming took off 7 bases at V and 10 bases at J, with 14 bases between the two ends. This CDR3 has 12 residues. Sequencing used CD8+ T cells from PBMCs. The clonotype comes from a human donor in good health (CMV status not recorded). Some clones in this sample may be carry-over from other donors' samples. The chain links TRBV6-2 or TRBV6-3 to TRBJ2-1; D perhaps matches TRBD2 (5 bases). The CDR3 sequence: CASTDEGLEQFF. CDR3 coding DNA: TGTGCCAGCACCGATGAGGGCCTCGAGCAGTTCTTC.